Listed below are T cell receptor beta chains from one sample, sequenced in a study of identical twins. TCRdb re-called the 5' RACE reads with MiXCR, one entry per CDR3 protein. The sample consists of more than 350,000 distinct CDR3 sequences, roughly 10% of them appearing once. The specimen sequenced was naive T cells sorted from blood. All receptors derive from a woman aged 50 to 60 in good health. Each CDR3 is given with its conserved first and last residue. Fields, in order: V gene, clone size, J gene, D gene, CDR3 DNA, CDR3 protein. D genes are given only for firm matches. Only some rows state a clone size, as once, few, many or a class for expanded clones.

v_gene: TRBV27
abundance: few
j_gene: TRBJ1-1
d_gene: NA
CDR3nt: TGTGCCAGCAGTTTATTCCCCGACAGGATCCCTGCTATGAATTTT
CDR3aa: CASSLFPDRIPAMNF

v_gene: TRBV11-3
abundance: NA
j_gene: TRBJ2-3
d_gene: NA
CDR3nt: TGTGCCAGCAGCCCGGGACCCATCACTCCAGATTTT
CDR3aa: CASSPGPITPDF

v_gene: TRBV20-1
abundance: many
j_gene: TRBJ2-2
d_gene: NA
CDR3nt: TGCAGTGCCAGACCCAGTTTCACCGGGGAGCTGTTTTTT
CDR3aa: CSARPSFTGELFF

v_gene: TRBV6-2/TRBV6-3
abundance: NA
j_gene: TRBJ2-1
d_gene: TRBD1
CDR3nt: TGTGCCAGCACGACAGGGCATAATGAGCAGTTCTTC
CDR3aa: CASTTGHNEQFF

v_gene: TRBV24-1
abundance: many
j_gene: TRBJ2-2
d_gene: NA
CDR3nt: TGTGCCACCAGTGACCACCGGGACTTTCCCCCGGGGGAGCTGTTTTTT
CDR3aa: CATSDHRDFPPGELFF

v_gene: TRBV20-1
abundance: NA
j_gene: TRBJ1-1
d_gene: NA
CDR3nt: TGCAGTGCTAGAGACTCCACAGGACTGCTCGAAGCTTTCTTT
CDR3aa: CSARDSTGLLEAFF

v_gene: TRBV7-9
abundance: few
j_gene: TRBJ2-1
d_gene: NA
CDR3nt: TGTGCCAGCAGCTACAGTGGGAGATTCAATGAGCAGTTCTTC
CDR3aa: CASSYSGRFNEQFF

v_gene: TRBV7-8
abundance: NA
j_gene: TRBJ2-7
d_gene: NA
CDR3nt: TGTGCCAGCAGCCGAGTAGCGGTTAGGGCCTACGAGCAGTACTTC
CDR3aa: CASSRVAVRAYEQYF

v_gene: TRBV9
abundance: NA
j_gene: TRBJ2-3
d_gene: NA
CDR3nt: TGTGCCAGCAGCGTAGCTAGCCGTAGCACAGATACGCAGTATTTT
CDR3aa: CASSVASRSTDTQYF

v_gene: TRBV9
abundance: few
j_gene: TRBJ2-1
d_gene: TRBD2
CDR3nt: TGTGCCAGCAGCTCTCCCCGCGGGGGACTAGCGGACTCCTACAATGAGCAGTTCTTC
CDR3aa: CASSSPRGGLADSYNEQFF

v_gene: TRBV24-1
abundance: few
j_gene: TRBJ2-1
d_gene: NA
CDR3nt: TGTGCCACCAGTGACCTTAGCCTTACTGGGAATGAGCAGTTCTTC
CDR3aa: CATSDLSLTGNEQFF

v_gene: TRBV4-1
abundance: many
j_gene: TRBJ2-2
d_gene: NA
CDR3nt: TGCGCCAGCAGTCCGTGGACAGATGTCACCGGGGAGCTGTTTTTT
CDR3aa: CASSPWTDVTGELFF

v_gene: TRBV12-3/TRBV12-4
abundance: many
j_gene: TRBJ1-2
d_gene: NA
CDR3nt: TGTGCCAGCAGTCCTCTGGTTCTATCGGGCTCCTATGGCTACACCTTC
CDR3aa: CASSPLVLSGSYGYTF

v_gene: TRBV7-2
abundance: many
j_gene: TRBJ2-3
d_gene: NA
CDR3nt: TGTGCCAGCAGGGCCTCCCCCTACACAGATACGCAGTATTTT
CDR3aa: CASRASPYTDTQYF

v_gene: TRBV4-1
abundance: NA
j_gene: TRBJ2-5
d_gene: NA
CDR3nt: TGCGCCAGCAGCCAATACAGGCAAGAGACCCAGTACTTC
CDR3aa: CASSQYRQETQYF

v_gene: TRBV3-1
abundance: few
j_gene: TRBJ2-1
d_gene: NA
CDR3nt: TGTGCCAGCAGCCAAGGCGGCGGGGCCCGTCAGCAGTTCTTC
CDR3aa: CASSQGGGARQQFF

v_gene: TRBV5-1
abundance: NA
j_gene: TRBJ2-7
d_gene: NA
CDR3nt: TGCGCCAGCAGCCGGGCAGGGCTCGACGAGCAGTACTTC
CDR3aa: CASSRAGLDEQYF

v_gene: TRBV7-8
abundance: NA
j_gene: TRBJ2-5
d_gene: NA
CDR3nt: TGTGCCAGCAGCTTTTGGGGTGACAGTAGAAAGACCCAGTACTTC
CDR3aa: CASSFWGDSRKTQYF

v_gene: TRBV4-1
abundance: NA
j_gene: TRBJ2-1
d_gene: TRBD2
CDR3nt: TGCGCCAGCAGCCAAGACCCAAGGAGAGGCGGGAGTTCCCACAATGAGCAGTTCTTC
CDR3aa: CASSQDPRRGGSSHNEQFF

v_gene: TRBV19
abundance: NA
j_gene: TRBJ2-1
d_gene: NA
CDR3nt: TGTGCCAGTATAGGGGATATCGCCCGCAATGAGCAGTTCTTC
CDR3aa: CASIGDIARNEQFF

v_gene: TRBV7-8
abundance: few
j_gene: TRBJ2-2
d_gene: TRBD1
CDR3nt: TGTGCCAGCAGCGACCGAGGGACAGGGGTGGCCGGGGAGCTGTTTTTT
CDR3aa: CASSDRGTGVAGELFF

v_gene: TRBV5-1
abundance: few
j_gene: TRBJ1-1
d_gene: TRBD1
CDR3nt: TGCGCCAGCAGCCCGGGGACAGGGGGCCTCCACTTCACTGAAGCTTTCTTT
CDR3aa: CASSPGTGGLHFTEAFF

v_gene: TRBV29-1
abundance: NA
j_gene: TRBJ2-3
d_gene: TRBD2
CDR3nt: TGCAGCGTTGAAGAGGGTTCCAGCGGGGGGGCCACAGATACGCAGTATTTT
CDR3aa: CSVEEGSSGGATDTQYF

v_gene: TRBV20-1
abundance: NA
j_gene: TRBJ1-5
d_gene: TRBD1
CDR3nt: TGCAGTGCTAGTAGGGGACAGGTGGATCAGCCCCAGCATTTT
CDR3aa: CSASRGQVDQPQHF

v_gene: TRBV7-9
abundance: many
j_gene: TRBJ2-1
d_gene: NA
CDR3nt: TGTGCCACCGGGGGCAATGAGCAGTTCTTC
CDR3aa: CATGGNEQFF

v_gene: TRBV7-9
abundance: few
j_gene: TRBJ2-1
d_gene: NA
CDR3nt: TGTGCCAACGAAAATATAGAGAACTACAATGAGCAGTTCTTC
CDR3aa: CANENIENYNEQFF

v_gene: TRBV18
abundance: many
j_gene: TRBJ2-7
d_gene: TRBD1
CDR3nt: TGTGCCAGCTCACCCACAGGGGCCTGGTCCTACGAGCAGTACTTC
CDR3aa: CASSPTGAWSYEQYF

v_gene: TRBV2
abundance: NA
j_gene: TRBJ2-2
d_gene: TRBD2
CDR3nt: TGTGCCAGCAACGCGGGAGGGCCGGGTACCGGGGAGCTGTTTTTT
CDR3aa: CASNAGGPGTGELFF

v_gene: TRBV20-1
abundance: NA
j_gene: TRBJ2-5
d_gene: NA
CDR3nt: TGCAGTGTCCCCCGACTAGATGAGACCCAGTACTTC
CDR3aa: CSVPRLDETQYF